These T cell receptor beta chains were read from a single sample in a study of STAT5B mutations in CD4+ large granular lymphocyte leukemia. Generated by immunoSEQ multiplex PCR, the TCRdb table keeps only in-frame clones and is missing some. The table records tens of thousands of clones, less than 80% of them present only once. Sequenced: CD4+ T cells from blood buffy coats. These receptors were taken from a human donor in good health. The CDR3 runs from the conserved cysteine through the conserved F or W.

len | j_gene | v_gene | CDR3aa
19 | TRBJ2-6 | TRBV7-9 | CASRTSRVGGGSGANVLTF
15 | TRBJ2-3 | TRBV18 | CASSPSGGLTDTQYF
17 | TRBJ2-3 | TRBV4-2 | CASSQRLAGEPSDTQYF
15 | TRBJ2-7 | TRBV6-1 | CASRLDSGSSYEQYF
15 | TRBJ1-6 | TRBV28 | CASGNRQGGNSPLHF
15 | TRBJ2-7 | TRBV6-5 | CASTPSRGSWYEQYF
19 | TRBJ1-4 | TRBV7-2 | CASSLEGEVGYSTNEKLFF
13 | TRBJ1-1 | TRBV2 | CASRDGVNTEAFF
15 | TRBJ1-1 | TRBV6-1 | CASRGRDVMNTEAFF
16 | TRBJ2-3 | TRBV5-1 | CASSLSTITSTDTQYF
12 | TRBJ2-1 | TRBV11-2 | CASSSQGSEQFF